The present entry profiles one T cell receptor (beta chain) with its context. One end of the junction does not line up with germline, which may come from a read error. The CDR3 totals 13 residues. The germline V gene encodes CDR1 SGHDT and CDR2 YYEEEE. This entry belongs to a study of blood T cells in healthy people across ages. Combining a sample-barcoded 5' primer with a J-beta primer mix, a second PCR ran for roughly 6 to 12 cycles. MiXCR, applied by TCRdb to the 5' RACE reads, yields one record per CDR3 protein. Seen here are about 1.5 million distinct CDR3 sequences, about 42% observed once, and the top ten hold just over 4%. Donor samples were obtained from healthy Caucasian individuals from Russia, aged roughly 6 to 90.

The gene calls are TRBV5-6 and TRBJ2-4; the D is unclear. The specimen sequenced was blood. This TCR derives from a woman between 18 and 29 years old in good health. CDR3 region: CASSLGHQNSQYF. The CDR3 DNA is TGTGCCAGCAGCTTGGGACACCAAAACAGTCAGTACTTC.